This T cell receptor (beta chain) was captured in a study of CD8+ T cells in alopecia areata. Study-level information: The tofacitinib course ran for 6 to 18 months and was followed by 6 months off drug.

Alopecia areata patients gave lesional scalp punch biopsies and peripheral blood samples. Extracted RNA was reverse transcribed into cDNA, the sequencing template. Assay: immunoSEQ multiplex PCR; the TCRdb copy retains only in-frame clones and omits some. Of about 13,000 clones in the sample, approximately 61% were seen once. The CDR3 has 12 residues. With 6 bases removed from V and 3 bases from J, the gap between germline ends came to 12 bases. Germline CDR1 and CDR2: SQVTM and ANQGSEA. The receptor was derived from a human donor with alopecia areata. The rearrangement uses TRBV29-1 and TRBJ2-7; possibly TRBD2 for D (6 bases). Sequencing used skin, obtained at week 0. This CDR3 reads CSVDGGGYEQYF. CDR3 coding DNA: TGCAGCGTGGACGGGGGAGGCTACGAGCAGTACTTC.